This TCR beta chain was obtained from a study of blood T cell repertoires in COVID-19. Study at large: Acute and convalescent COVID-19 specimens originated in the United States, Italy and Spain. Nucleic acid was either cDNA or gDNA, and it came from T cells, B-cell-depleted T cells, or PBMCs.

The V gene lost 7 bases and the J gene lost 9 bases, with 13 bases spanning the gap. Per the germline V gene, CDR1 is MNHEY and CDR2 is SMNVEV (reference sequence). The CDR3 runs to 12 residues. This clone came up many times. Original data processing: The assay estimated nucleated cells by amplifying reference gene primers. Data came from immunoSEQ multiplex PCR; TCRdb stores just in-frame clones and leaves some out. D and trimming were read from the DNA, whereas the V and J calls and clone size are those reported in that table. The table lists about 54,000 clones, 84% of them singletons. The chain joins TRBV27 to TRBJ2-4; possibly TRBD1 for D (6 bases). This clonotype was sampled from a man in his fifties or sixties with acute or convalescent COVID-19. Sequencing was done on a sample of peripheral blood. The CDR3 nucleotides read TGTGCCAGCAAGGCAAGGGGGAGCATTCAGTACTTC. This codes for CASKARGSIQYF.